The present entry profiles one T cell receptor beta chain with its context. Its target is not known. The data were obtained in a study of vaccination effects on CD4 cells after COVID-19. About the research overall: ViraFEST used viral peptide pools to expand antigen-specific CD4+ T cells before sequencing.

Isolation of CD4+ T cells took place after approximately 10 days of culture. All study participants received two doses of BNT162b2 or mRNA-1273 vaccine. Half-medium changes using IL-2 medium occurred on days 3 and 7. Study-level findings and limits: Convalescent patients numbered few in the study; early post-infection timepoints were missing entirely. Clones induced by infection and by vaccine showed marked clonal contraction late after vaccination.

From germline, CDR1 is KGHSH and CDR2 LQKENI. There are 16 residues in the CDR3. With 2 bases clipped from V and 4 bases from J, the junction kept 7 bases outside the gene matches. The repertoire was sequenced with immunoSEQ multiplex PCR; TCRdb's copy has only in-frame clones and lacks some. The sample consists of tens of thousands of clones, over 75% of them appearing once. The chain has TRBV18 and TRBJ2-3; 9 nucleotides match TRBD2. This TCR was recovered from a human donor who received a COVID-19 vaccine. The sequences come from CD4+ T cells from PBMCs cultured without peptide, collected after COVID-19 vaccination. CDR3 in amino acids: CASSPWAGGASDTQYF. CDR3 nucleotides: TGTGCCAGCTCACCATGGGCGGGGGGGGCCTCAGATACGCAGTATTTT.